These 29 T cell receptor beta chains were sequenced from one sample in a study of blood T cell repertoires in COVID-19. TCRdb's copy holds only in-frame clones and misses some; the assay was immunoSEQ multiplex PCR. The sample contains 150,000 or so clones, roughly four fifths of which appear only once. The sample comprised peripheral blood. The receptors shown here come from a human donor with acute or convalescent COVID-19. The donor label of this sample is uncertain.

This rearrangement joins TRBV18 to TRBJ1-2; TRBD1 agrees at 8 bases. V lost 4 bases, J lost 8 bases, and 6 bases stayed unmatched. This CDR3 region has 13 residues. Germline V gene lookup returns CDR1 KGHSH and CDR2 LQKENI. The CDR3: CASSLPTGEGYTF. The CDR3 DNA reads TGTGCCAGCTCACTACCGACAGGGGAGGGCTACACCTTC.

This chain connects TRBV6-5 to TRBJ2-3; 9 bases align to TRBD1. From germline, CDR1 is MNHEY and CDR2 SVGAGI. This CDR3 has 15 amino acids. The junction had 4 bases not matched to a gene; V was cut back by 6 bases and J by 0 bases. The CDR3 coding sequence is TGTGCCAGCAGCGTAGGACAGGGGAGCACAGATACGCAGTATTTT. Protein sequence: CASSVGQGSTDTQYF.

The J gene is TRBJ2-5, the V gene TRBV7-2, with 9 bases fitting TRBD1. This CDR3 spans 16 amino acids. V was pared by 5 bases and J by 6 bases, with 13 bases of the junction left unmatched. Germline lookup yields CDR1 SGHTA and CDR2 FQGNSA. The CDR3 spells CASSLRQGGLGKTQYF. CDR3 DNA: TGTGCCAGCAGCCTCCGACAGGGGGGTTTGGGAAAGACCCAGTACTTC.

This CDR3 is CAWKGSGGARYNEQFF. The CDR3, as DNA: TGTGCCTGGAAGGGTAGCGGGGGGGCGAGGTACAATGAGCAGTTCTTC. V usage is TRBV30 and J usage is TRBJ2-1, with 11 bases aligning to TRBD2. Germline-derived CDR1 and CDR2 are GTSNPN and SVGIG (reference sequence). The J segment lost 4 bases and the V segment lost 4 bases, leaving 9 bases of the junction unmatched. The CDR3 is made up of 16 amino acids.

The rearrangement links TRBV7-2 to TRBJ2-7; no reliable D call. V was cut by 5 bases and J by 3 bases, with 11 bases left in between. Germline V lookup: CDR1 SGHTA, CDR2 FQGNSA. The CDR3 covers 13 residues. The CDR3 is CASSPRSLYEQYF. The CDR3, as DNA: TGTGCCAGCAGCCCTCGGAGTCTCTACGAGCAGTACTTC.

The chain is built from TRBV7-2 and TRBJ2-5; 7 nucleotides align to TRBD2. Germline values: CDR1 SGHTA, CDR2 FQGNSA. V trimming: 5 bases; J trimming: 2 bases; junction bases outside the gene matches: 11. The CDR3 extends over 16 amino acids. CDR3 sequence reads: CASSPTRGGIQETQYF. The CDR3 nucleotides read TGTGCCAGCAGCCCAACCCGCGGGGGTATACAAGAGACCCAGTACTTC. Variable domain in full (rest from reference TRBV7-2 and TRBJ2-5): GAGVSQSPSNKVTEKGKDVELRCDPISGHTALYWYRQSLGQGLEFLIYFQGNSAPDKSGLPSDRFSAERTGGSVSTLTIQRTQQEDSAVYLCASSPTRGGIQETQYFGPGTRLLVL.

The chain links TRBV3-1 (or the pseudogene TRBV3-2) to TRBJ2-7; 11 bases fit TRBD2. CDR3 size: 15 residues. Trimming removed 4 bases from V and 0 bases from J; junction bases left unmatched: 2. From germline, CDR1 is LGHDT and CDR2 YNNKEL (reference sequence). CDR3 coding DNA: TGTGCCAGCAGCCGGGGACTAGCGGCCTCCTACGAGCAGTACTTC. Translation: CASSRGLAASYEQYF.

The count of this clone is one. The V and J genes are TRBV6-6 and TRBJ2-7, with TRBD1 identical over 7 bases. V lost 2 bases to trimming and J lost 0 bases; unmatched junction nucleotides: 7. The germline V gene encodes CDR1 MNHNY and CDR2 SVGAGI (reference sequence). This CDR3 is 16 amino acids long. The CDR3 spells CASSYPKTGYSYEQYF. The CDR3 DNA sequence: TGTGCCAGCAGTTACCCCAAGACAGGGTACTCCTACGAGCAGTACTTC.

This chain connects TRBV19 to TRBJ1-4; D remains ambiguous. Trimming pared 3 bases from V and 7 bases from J, leaving 21 bases between. The CDR3 is made up of 17 amino acids. From germline, CDR1 is LNHDA and CDR2 SQIVND (reference sequence). The CDR3 sequence: CASSISGFPRRTEKLFF. CDR3 coding DNA: TGTGCCAGTAGTATTAGCGGCTTCCCCCGCAGAACTGAAAAACTGTTTTTT.

The sample holds a few counts of this clone. The chain links TRBV6-6 to TRBJ1-5; 9 nucleotides match TRBD1. Unmatched junction bases numbered 21, after V lost 5 bases and J lost 7 bases. Germline V gene data show CDR1 as MNHNY and CDR2 as SVGAGI (reference sequence). The CDR3 spans 19 residues. The chain's CDR3 is CASSPFTGQGGVGGQPQHF. The CDR3 nucleotides are TGTGCCAGCAGTCCATTCACGGGACAGGGAGGGGTTGGCGGACAGCCCCAGCATTTT.

V gene TRBV6-5 combines with J gene TRBJ1-1, with 8 bases that match TRBD1. Looked up from germline, CDR1 is MNHEY and CDR2 is SVGAGI. The CDR3 is made up of 13 amino acids. Trimming at V came to 6 bases and at J to 6 bases, leaving 6 bases not matched to a gene. The CDR3 DNA follows: TGTGCCAGCAGCCGGACAGGGACGGCTGAAGCTTTCTTT. This sequence encodes CASSRTGTAEAFF.

The rearrangement uses TRBV6-6 and TRBJ1-2; a possible D gene is TRBD1 (6 bases). Trimming removed 5 bases at V and 0 bases at J, with 13 bases between. The germline gives CDR1 MNHNY, CDR2 SVGAGI (reference sequence). The CDR3 is made up of 15 amino acids. For the CDR3, the DNA is TGTGCCAGCAGTAAAACAGGGTTTGCTAACTATGGCTACACCTTC. It codes for CASSKTGFANYGYTF.

The V call is TRBV7-2, the J call TRBJ2-1; 13 bases match TRBD2. The CDR3 runs 16 residues. CDR1 and CDR2 from the germline V gene are SGHTA and FQGNSA. The ends lost 1 base at V and 8 bases at J; junction bases unmatched: 5. As DNA, the CDR3 is TGTGCCAGCAGCTTAGGGGGACTAGCGGGGATCGATGAGCAGTTCTTC. The encoded protein is CASSLGGLAGIDEQFF.

The rearrangement joins TRBV2 to TRBJ1-6, with a possible D match to TRBD1 (5 bases). V was clipped by 3 bases and J by 5 bases, with 11 bases between them. Germline CDR1 reads SNHLY; CDR2 reads FYNNEI. The CDR3 has 15 amino acids. CDR3 DNA sequence: TGTGCCAGCAGTGATATATCGGGGGATAATTCACCCCTCCACTTT. Amino acid sequence: CASSDISGDNSPLHF.

CDR3 residues: CAWSDRGDQPQHF. The CDR3 region has the DNA TGTGCCTGGAGCGACAGGGGCGATCAGCCCCAGCATTTT. This chain links TRBV30 with TRBJ1-5; 8 bases line up with TRBD1. Germline CDR1 reads GTSNPN; CDR2 reads SVGIG (reference sequence). The trim removed 3 bases at V and 5 bases at J, leaving 3 bases unmatched. The CDR3 loop spans 13 amino acids.

This chain uses TRBV7-9 with TRBJ2-6; perhaps TRBD2 as D (6 bases). The germline V and J ends were trimmed by 5 bases and 0 bases, with 8 bases remaining between them. The CDR3 is made up of 15 amino acids. Germline V gene lookup returns CDR1 SEHNR and CDR2 FQNEAQ (reference sequence). CDR3 sequence reads: CASSRGVSGANVLTF. The CDR3 DNA sequence: TGTGCCAGCAGCCGCGGGGTCTCTGGGGCCAACGTCCTGACTTTC.

The CDR3 DNA reads as TGTGCCAGCAGCTTAGCTGGACAGGGACGCGAAAAACTGTTTTTT. It codes for CASSLAGQGREKLFF. This rearrangement joins TRBV7-9 to TRBJ1-4; 8 nucleotides line up with TRBD1. The CDR3 covers 15 residues. Germline V CDR1 and CDR2: SEHNR, FQNEAQ (reference sequence). The J segment lost 8 bases and the V segment lost 0 bases, leaving 5 bases of the junction unmatched.

The gene calls are TRBV30 and TRBJ2-7; 8 bases agree with TRBD2. CDR1 is GTSNPN and CDR2 is SVGIG in the germline V gene (reference sequence). This CDR3 has 15 amino acids. J was trimmed by 6 bases and V by 3 bases; bases with no gene match: 13. This CDR3 is CAWRLAGTSVTEQYF. CDR3 nucleotides: TGTGCCTGGAGGCTCGCGGGGACTAGTGTTACCGAGCAGTACTTC.

The V gene is TRBV7-2, the J gene TRBJ2-5, with a weak D call TRBD1 (6 bases). The germline V gene has CDR1 SGHTA and CDR2 FQGNSA. V gave up 5 bases and J gave up 4 bases, with 17 bases separating them. This CDR3 comprises 15 residues. CDR3 coding DNA: TGTGCCAGCAGCGCAGGGGACCCATGGGTAGAGACCCAGTACTTC. Translating it yields CASSAGDPWVETQYF.

The V and J genes are TRBV29-1 and TRBJ2-7; a possible D gene is TRBD1 (6 bases). Germline V gives CDR1 SQVTM, CDR2 ANQGSEA. This CDR3 has 15 amino acids. V lost 1 base, J lost 2 bases, and 15 bases lay in between. As DNA, the CDR3 is TGCAGCGTTGAAGTAAGGCAGGGGCTCCCCTACGAGCAGTACTTC. This gives the protein CSVEVRQGLPYEQYF.

This clone has a count of ten or more. The V gene is TRBV5-1, the J gene TRBJ1-1, with D possibly matching TRBD1 (5 bases). This CDR3 has 16 residues. V lost 0 bases and J 0 bases, leaving 12 bases between the germline ends. The germline CDR1 and CDR2 sequences are SGHRS and YFSETQ. The CDR3 protein is CASSLEGPTMNTEAFF. Written as DNA, the CDR3 is TGCGCCAGCAGCTTGGAGGGGCCTACTATGAACACTGAAGCTTTCTTT.

The chain uses TRBV5-4 and TRBJ1-2; weak D call: TRBD1 (5 bases). Germline loops: CDR1 SGHNT, CDR2 YYREEE (reference sequence). The germline V and J ends were trimmed by 0 bases and 0 bases, with 15 bases remaining between them. The CDR3 length is 17 residues. Here the CDR3 DNA reads TGTGCCAGCAGCTTGGGGCAGGGAATCATAGCTAACTATGGCTACACCTTC. Protein: CASSLGQGIIANYGYTF.

There are a few counts of this clone. The chain is built from TRBV3-1 (or the pseudogene TRBV3-2) and TRBJ2-6, with a weak D call TRBD1 (6 bases). The V gene lost 4 bases and the J gene lost 1 base, with 14 bases spanning the gap. Germline assignment: CDR1 LGHDT and CDR2 YNNKEL (reference sequence). The CDR3 sequence is 17 residues long. DNA for the CDR3: TGTGCCAGCAGCCCCAGGGGCGCCGTATCTGGGGCCAACGTCCTGACTTTC. Its translation: CASSPRGAVSGANVLTF.

The V and J genes are TRBV7-3 and TRBJ2-5, with D perhaps TRBD2 (6 bases). Germline lookup yields CDR1 SGHTA and CDR2 FQGTGA. Trimming cost V 5 bases and J 1 base, with 17 bases left between them. This CDR3 has 16 amino acids. The CDR3 is CASSLGTARGQETQYF. The CDR3 nucleotides read TGTGCCAGCAGCCTGGGGACCGCGCGGGGCCAAGAGACCCAGTACTTC.

This chain joins TRBV6-5 and TRBJ1-5, with 9 bases fitting TRBD1. CDR1 and CDR2 (germline): MNHEY, SVGAGI. The CDR3 sequence is 15 residues long. The V and J ends lost 0 bases and 4 bases, in that order; junction bases with no gene match: 1. CDR3 sequence reads: CASSYSGTGNQPQHF. Here the CDR3 DNA reads TGTGCCAGCAGTTACTCAGGGACAGGGAATCAGCCCCAGCATTTT.

The CDR3 region has the DNA TGTGCCAGTAGTATACTACAGGGTCCTAATCAGCCCCAGCATTTT. Amino acid sequence: CASSILQGPNQPQHF. This sequence joins TRBV19 and TRBJ1-5; tentative D call: TRBD1 (6 bases). Trimming cost V 2 bases and J 4 bases, with 12 bases left between them. This CDR3 comprises 15 residues. The germline V gene encodes CDR1 LNHDA and CDR2 SQIVND (reference sequence).

The gene calls are TRBV30 and TRBJ2-3, with TRBD1 identical over 8 bases. The germline V gene encodes CDR1 GTSNPN and CDR2 SVGIG (reference sequence). V shed 0 bases, J shed 4 bases, and the junction held 3 bases outside the gene matches. The CDR3 sequence is 14 residues long. This CDR3 reads CAWSVQGGSDTQYF. The CDR3, as DNA: TGTGCCTGGAGTGTACAGGGGGGCTCAGATACGCAGTATTTT.

The chain couples TRBV4-1 to TRBJ1-5; D unresolved. The V end was cut by 2 bases, the J end by 3 bases, with 5 bases between. CDR1 and CDR2 (germline): MGHRA, YSYEKL. There are 13 residues in the CDR3. The CDR3 here is CASSQRDNQPQHF. CDR3 DNA: TGCGCCAGCAGCCAAAGAGACAATCAGCCCCAGCATTTT.

This chain links TRBV3-1 (or the pseudogene TRBV3-2) with TRBJ1-1; the D gene is possibly TRBD1 (5 bases). V was trimmed by 3 bases and J by 11 bases, leaving 19 bases between them. Germline assignment: CDR1 LGHDT and CDR2 YNNKEL (reference sequence). This CDR3 is built from 14 residues. DNA for the CDR3: TGTGCCAGCAGCCAGAGGGATCTAACGGAGGGGGCTTTCTTT. Translation gives CASSQRDLTEGAFF.